The TCR beta chain under discussion was sequenced for a study of blood T cells in healthy people across ages. This clonotype has only a few counts. The germline gives CDR1 MNHEY, CDR2 SVGAGI. J was trimmed by 6 bases and V by 7 bases; bases with no gene match: 10. The CDR3 is 14 amino acids. A second PCR of about 7 to 11 cycles used a sample-barcoded 5' primer and a J-beta primer mix. Sequencing yielded, for each sample, at least 2.5 million paired-end reads carrying CDR3. TCRdb called the 5' RACE reads again in MiXCR, with one record for every CDR3 protein. This sample has 550,000 to 650,000 distinct CDR3 sequences; around 27% occur once, and the top ten carry about 3.3%. In addition, the sample was reused for a study of T cells of mothers and their children. This second study says: Three healthy Caucasian mothers served as donors, and their six children did as well.

The sequence was collected from a boy aged 2 to 10 in good health. The sequencing input was blood. The chain links TRBV6-5 to TRBJ2-3, with TRBD1 matching 7 bases. The CDR3: CASIPGGMDDTQYF. The CDR3 bases are TGTGCCAGCATACCAGGGGGTATGGACGATACGCAGTATTTT.